These 8 T cell receptor beta chains originate from one sample sequenced in a study of metastatic and nonmetastatic thyroid tumors. Each patient went into thyroid surgery without having received any treatment. Using MiXCR, TCRdb reanalyzed the PCR reads. The repertoire holds about 16,000 clones, with around 13% as singletons. Sample: blood. The receptors here all came from a female donor with papillary thyroid cancer or a benign thyroid nodule (not recorded which). Some clones in this sample may be carry-over from other donors' samples.

This rearrangement joins TRBV2 to TRBJ2-3, with D perhaps matching TRBD1 or TRBD2 (5 bases each). Germline assignment: CDR1 SNHLY and CDR2 FYNNEI. Trimming removed 3 bases at V and 6 bases at J, with 16 bases between. There are 15 residues in the CDR3. CDR3 region: CASSESLQWGDTQYF. The CDR3 DNA follows: TGTGCCAGCAGTGAGTCGTTACAGTGGGGGGATACGCAGTATTTT.

This clone was recorded many times. CDR3 in DNA: TGTGCCAGTAGTAAGCTAGCGGGAGCTGACGGTCAAAACATTCAGTACTTC. Protein: CASSKLAGADGQNIQYF. The chain combines TRBV19 with TRBJ2-4; 10 bases align to TRBD2. Germline V gene sequence: CDR1 LNHDA, CDR2 SQIVND (reference sequence). This CDR3 region has 17 residues. V trimming: 4 bases; J trimming: 5 bases; junction bases outside the gene matches: 11.

This clone showed up many times. The chain links TRBV5-8 to TRBJ2-5; D is uncertain. The length of the CDR3 is 13 residues. Germline V gene data show CDR1 as SGHTS and CDR2 as YDEGEE. V lost 5 bases and J lost 2, with 10 bases in between. CDR3 DNA sequence: TGTGCCAGCAGTAGGCTCACACAAGAGACCCAGTACTTC. Amino acids: CASSRLTQETQYF.

The chain combines TRBV9 with TRBJ2-7; D unresolved. The CDR3 runs to 15 residues. CDR1 and CDR2 from the germline V gene are SGDLS and YYNGEE. Trimming removed 4 bases at V and 6 bases at J, with 20 bases between. CDR3 nucleotide sequence: TGTGCCAGCAGCCCTCGGGCGGATGTACTCGGCGAGCAGTACTTC. Its translation is CASSPRADVLGEQYF.

This clone occurred many times. CDR3 nucleotides: TGTGCCAGCAGTCCGCCGGGGGTGGGAGCTTTCTTT. This codes for CASSPPGVGAFF. J is TRBJ1-1 and V is TRBV2, with D possibly TRBD1 on 5 matching bases. Trimming pared 5 bases from V and 10 bases from J, leaving 14 bases between. Looked up from germline, CDR1 is SNHLY and CDR2 is FYNNEI. This CDR3 has 12 amino acids.

This clone occurred many times. The V and J genes are TRBV3-1 and TRBJ2-7, with D hard to call. Per the germline V gene, CDR1 is LGHDT and CDR2 is YNNKEL (reference sequence). Between the trimmed V and J ends, which lost 4 bases and 0 bases, there was a span of 4 bases. The CDR3 is made up of 12 amino acids. The CDR3 nucleotides are TGTGCCAGCAGCCGAGCCTCCTACGAGCAGTACTTC. It specifies CASSRASYEQYF.

This chain connects TRBV10-3 to TRBJ2-1; no reliable D call. The CDR3 is made up of 14 amino acids. The germline CDR1 and CDR2 sequences are ENHRY and SYGVKD. The V and J ends lost 6 bases and 10 bases respectively, with 19 bases between them. The CDR3 region is CAISRPGVSDEQFF. In nucleotides, the CDR3 is TGTGCCATCAGCCGCCCCGGTGTAAGCGACGAGCAGTTCTTC.

This clone came up many times. The chain carries TRBV2 and TRBJ2-7; D not certain. This CDR3 has 11 amino acids. Trimming pared 2 bases from V and 7 bases from J, leaving 6 bases between. Germline values: CDR1 SNHLY, CDR2 FYNNEI. The CDR3 DNA is TGTGCCAGCAGTGAATACGGTGAGCAGTACTTC. Translation: CASSEYGEQYF. Full variable domain (rest looked up from reference TRBV2 and TRBJ2-7): EPEVTQTPSHQVTQMGQEVILRCVPISNHLYFYWYRQILGQKVEFLVSFYNNEISEKSEIFDDQFSVERPDGSNFTLKIRSTKLEDSAMYFCASSEYGEQYFGPGTRLTVT.